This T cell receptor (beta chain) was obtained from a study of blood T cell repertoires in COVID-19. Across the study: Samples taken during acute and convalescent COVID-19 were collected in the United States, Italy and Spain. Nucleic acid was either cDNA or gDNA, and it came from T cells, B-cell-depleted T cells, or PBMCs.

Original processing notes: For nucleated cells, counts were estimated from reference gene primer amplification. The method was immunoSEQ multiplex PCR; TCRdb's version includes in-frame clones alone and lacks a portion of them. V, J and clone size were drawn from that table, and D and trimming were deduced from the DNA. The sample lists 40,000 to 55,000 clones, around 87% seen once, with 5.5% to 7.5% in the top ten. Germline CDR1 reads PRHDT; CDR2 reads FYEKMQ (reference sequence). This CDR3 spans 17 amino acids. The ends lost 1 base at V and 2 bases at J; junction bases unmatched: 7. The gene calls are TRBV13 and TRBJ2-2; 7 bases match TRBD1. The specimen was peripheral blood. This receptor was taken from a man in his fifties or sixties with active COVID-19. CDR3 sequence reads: CASSLALIGGNTGELFF. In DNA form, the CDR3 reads TGTGCCAGCAGCTTAGCCCTTATAGGGGGCAACACCGGGGAGCTGTTTTTT.